This T cell receptor beta chain was recovered during a study of T cells in Graves' hyperthyroidism and ophthalmopathy. Study-wide results and limits: Blood shared most expanded thyroid clonotypes above 0.001.

RNA transcripts gave rise to amplified TCR beta CDR3 regions. In the first-round RT-PCR of the TCR CDR3, the HTBI primer set was used. In TCRdb, the multiplex PCR reads were re-called with MiXCR into one record per CDR3 protein. Found here are hundreds of thousands of distinct CDR3 sequences, about 14% of them singletons; the top ten hold roughly 10%. This CDR3 has 15 residues. CDR1 and CDR2 (germline): MRHNA, SNTAGT. J gave up 5 bases and V 6 bases, and 7 bases lay outside the gene matches. In its sample, this clonotype was seen a few times. Its cognate antigen is unknown. This receptor was taken from a woman between 18 and 30 years old with Graves' hyperthyroidism. Material: blood. J is TRBJ2-1 and V is TRBV6-4; 10 nucleotides match TRBD2. The CDR3 region is CASSRLAGDHNEQFF. The DNA of the CDR3 is TGTGCCAGCAGCAGGCTAGCGGGAGACCACAATGAGCAGTTCTTC.